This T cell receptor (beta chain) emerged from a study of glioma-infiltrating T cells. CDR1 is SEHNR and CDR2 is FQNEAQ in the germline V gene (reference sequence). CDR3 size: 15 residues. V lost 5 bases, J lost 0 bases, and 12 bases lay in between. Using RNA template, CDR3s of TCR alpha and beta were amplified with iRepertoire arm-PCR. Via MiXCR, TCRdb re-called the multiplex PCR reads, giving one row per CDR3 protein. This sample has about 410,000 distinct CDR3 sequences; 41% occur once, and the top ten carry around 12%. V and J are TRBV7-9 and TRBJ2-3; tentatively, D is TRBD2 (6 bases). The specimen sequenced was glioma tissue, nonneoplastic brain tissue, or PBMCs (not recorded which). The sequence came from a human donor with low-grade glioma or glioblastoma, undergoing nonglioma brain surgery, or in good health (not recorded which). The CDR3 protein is CASSAGLSSTDTQYF. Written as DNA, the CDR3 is TGTGCCAGCAGCGCCGGACTATCTAGCACAGATACGCAGTATTTT. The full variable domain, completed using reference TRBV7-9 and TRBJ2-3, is DTGVSQNPRHKITKRGQNVTFRCDPISEHNRLYWYRQTLGQGPEFLTYFQNEAQLEKSRLLSDRFSAERPKGSFSTLEIQRTEQGDSAMYLCASSAGLSSTDTQYFGPGTRLTVL.